Each of the 17 T cell receptor beta chains below was sequenced from the same sample in a study of regulatory T cells in long-lasting Graves disease. Arm-PCR of CDR3 regions with iRepertoire HTBI primers generated TCR beta libraries. TCRdb used MiXCR to reprocess the multiplex PCR reads, holding one entry per CDR3 protein. The table lists fewer than 450,000 distinct CDR3 sequences, about 15% of them singletons. Time point specified: newly diagnosed GD, antithyroid drugs for less than 3 months. There was RNA extracted from PBMCs, and the TCR library was made from it. These same records also appear under a second study, on T cells in Graves' hyperthyroidism and ophthalmopathy.

Sequencing was performed on peripheral blood mononuclear cells (PBMCs), taken at new diagnosis, from a patient treated with antithyroid drugs. These receptors were collected from a woman in her thirties or forties with Graves disease.

V gene TRBV7-9 combines with J gene TRBJ2-3; TRBD2 matches at 12 bases. The CDR3 covers 19 residues. The J segment lost 2 bases and the V segment lost 1 base, leaving 10 bases of the junction unmatched. The germline V gene has CDR1 SEHNR and CDR2 FQNEAQ (reference sequence). The CDR3 DNA reads as TGTGCCAGCAGCTTAGAACTAGCGGGAGGTTCGAGAAACACAGATACGCAGTATTTT. The encoded protein is CASSLELAGGSRNTDTQYF.

Comment on this clonotype: A read error may account for a junction end that differs from germline. The rearrangement links TRBV10-2 to TRBJ1-5, with D unclear. The CDR3 is made up of 13 amino acids. From germline, CDR1 is WSHSY and CDR2 SAAADI. CDR3 bases: TGCGCCAGCAGTGAGTCGGAGAATCAGCCCCAGCCTTTT. This encodes CASSESENQPQPF.

This clonotype was counted at least ten times. The chain joins TRBV11-2 to TRBJ2-5; D not certain. CDR3 length equals 13 residues. In germline, CDR1 is SGHAT, CDR2 FQNNGV. V dropped 2 bases and J dropped 3 bases, with 7 bases sitting between them. CDR3 sequence reads: CASSLNPEETQYF. In nucleotides, the CDR3 is TGTGCCAGCAGCTTAAACCCGGAAGAGACCCAGTACTTC.

The J gene is TRBJ1-1, the V gene TRBV19; tentatively, D is TRBD1 (6 bases). V lost 7 bases to trimming and J lost 1 base, with 13 bases between them. The CDR3 sequence is 14 residues long. The germline V gene encodes CDR1 LNHDA and CDR2 SQIVND (reference sequence). The DNA for the CDR3 is TGTGCCAGTACGGGCAGGGGATGGAACACTGAAGCTTTCTTT. Residues: CASTGRGWNTEAFF.

This clonotype was observed at least ten times. The rearrangement joins TRBV27 to TRBJ2-7; 13 bases are a match to TRBD2. The CDR3 runs 16 residues. J lost 1 base, V lost 2 bases, and 2 bases had no gene match. The germline CDR1 and CDR2 sequences are MNHEY and SMNVEV (reference sequence). The CDR3 coding sequence is TGTGCCAGCAGTTTAGCGGGACTAGCGGGATCCTACGAGCAGTACTTC. Translated: CASSLAGLAGSYEQYF.

To note about this clonotype: With a much larger clone just one base away, this may be a read error. The rearrangement links TRBV10-3 to TRBJ2-1; D is possibly TRBD1 or TRBD2 (5 bases each). The CDR3 runs to 15 residues. Germline lookup yields CDR1 ENHRY and CDR2 SYGVKD. The CDR3 here is CAIMATEVYQGEQLF. As DNA, the CDR3 is TGTGCCATCATGGCCACGGAGGTCTATCAGGGTGAGCAGCTCTTC.

In its sample, this clonotype was seen many times. The V gene is TRBV12-3 or TRBV12-4, the J gene TRBJ2-3, with 11 bases matching TRBD2. This CDR3 spans 14 amino acids. With 8 bases clipped from V and 6 bases from J, the junction kept 7 bases outside the gene matches. Here the CDR3 DNA reads TGTGCCAGCGGCTTAGCGGGAGGGCCCGATACGCAGTATTTT. This codes for CASGLAGGPDTQYF.

This chain uses TRBV10-1 with TRBJ2-5; no reliable D call. The CDR3 has 12 amino acids. CDR1 and CDR2 (germline): WNHNN, SYGVQD (reference sequence). V was trimmed by 7 bases and J by 1 base, leaving 7 bases between them. The CDR3 coding sequence is TGCGCCAGCAACGATAGCCAAGAGACCCAGTACTTC. It codes for CASNDSQETQYF.

This clonotype was seen ten or more times. The rearrangement uses TRBV28 and TRBJ1-1; unclear D gene. The V gene lost 3 bases and the J gene lost 0 bases, with 8 bases spanning the gap. The CDR3 is 14 residues long. Germline assignment: CDR1 MDHEN and CDR2 SYDVKM. The CDR3 protein is CASSLVTVNTEAFF. The CDR3 DNA is TGTGCCAGCAGTTTGGTGACGGTGAACACTGAAGCTTTCTTT.

The J gene is TRBJ2-3, the V gene TRBV19; 11 nucleotides agree with TRBD2. Trimming at V came to 5 bases and at J to 5 bases, leaving 15 bases not matched to a gene. The CDR3 runs 18 residues. Germline CDR1 reads LNHDA; CDR2 reads SQIVND (reference sequence). In DNA form, the CDR3 reads TGTGCCAGTAGTTACACCGCCCCACTAGCGGGAGTAAGAGATACGCAGTATTTT. This codes for CASSYTAPLAGVRDTQYF.

The chain links TRBV20-1 to TRBJ2-7; 10 positions match TRBD2. There are 15 residues in the CDR3. Germline V gives CDR1 DFQATT, CDR2 SNEGSKA (reference sequence). V shed 6 bases and J 3 bases; nucleotides not matched to a gene: 11. The CDR3 region has the DNA TGCAGTGCGTCCGGGACTAGCGTTAATCTCTACGAGCAGTACTTC. As protein: CSASGTSVNLYEQYF.

Ten or more counts support this clonotype. The chain combines TRBV29-1 with TRBJ2-2; 7 nucleotides align to TRBD1. In germline, CDR1 is SQVTM, CDR2 ANQGSEA. The CDR3 runs to 16 residues. Trimming cost V 5 bases and J 4 bases; bases outside gene matches: 13. The DNA for the CDR3 is TGCAGCGTTTCTACCAGTAAGGGGGCGGGCACCGGGGAGCTGTTTTTT. This translates into CSVSTSKGAGTGELFF.

At least ten counts were recorded for this clonotype. V gene TRBV10-2 combines with J gene TRBJ2-5; 8 bases match TRBD2. V gave up 2 bases and J gave up 4 bases; unmatched junction bases: 12. Germline V gene sequence: CDR1 WSHSY, CDR2 SAAADI. The CDR3 consists of 17 residues. CDR3 protein: CASSEGVASGYRETQYF. The CDR3 DNA is TGCGCCAGCAGTGAGGGTGTGGCTAGCGGGTACCGAGAGACCCAGTACTTC.

This clonotype has a count of ten or more. The V and J genes are TRBV20-1 and TRBJ2-7, with D perhaps given as TRBD1 or TRBD2 (5 bases each). Germline V lookup: CDR1 DFQATT, CDR2 SNEGSKA (reference sequence). CDR3 size: 13 residues. The V end was cut by 4 bases, the J end by 3 bases, with 13 bases between. This CDR3 reads CSATPGPRYEQYF. The CDR3 coding sequence is TGCAGTGCTACCCCGGGGCCCCGCTACGAGCAGTACTTC.

This chain links TRBV27 with TRBJ2-7, with 8 nucleotides matching TRBD1. Germline V CDR1 and CDR2: MNHEY, SMNVEV (reference sequence). Trimming at V came to 6 bases and at J to 1 base, leaving 8 bases not matched to a gene. This CDR3 has 15 amino acids. CDR3: CASSLPGQASYEQYF. In DNA, the CDR3 is TGTGCCAGCAGCCTTCCGGGACAGGCATCCTACGAGCAGTACTTC.

This chain connects TRBV28 to TRBJ1-1, with D possibly TRBD1 on 6 matching bases. This CDR3 is built from 14 residues. Trimming removed 3 bases from V and 3 bases from J, with 11 bases in between. Germline V gene data show CDR1 as MDHEN and CDR2 as SYDVKM. For the CDR3, the DNA is TGTGCCAGCAGTTTGCAACAGGGCCACACTGAAGCTTTCTTT. Translating it yields CASSLQQGHTEAFF.

In its sample, this clonotype was seen many times. The chain employs TRBV28 and TRBJ2-2, with D perhaps assigned TRBD1 or TRBD2 (6 bases each). CDR1 is MDHEN, CDR2 SYDVKM, per germline. The CDR3 spans 15 residues. The V gene lost 5 bases and the J gene lost 4 bases, with 14 bases spanning the gap. The DNA of the CDR3 is TGTGCCAGCAGTGTACACGGGGGCACCACCGGGGAGCTGTTTTTT. This encodes CASSVHGGTTGELFF.